Below, 25 T cell receptor beta chains from the same sample are listed, as sequenced in a study of Graves' ophthalmopathy and Graves' hyperthyroidism. Transcripts of RNA were the source for amplifying TCR beta CDR3 regions. The authors performed first-round RT-PCR with HTBI primers and then a second-round multiplex PCR. One entry per CDR3 protein, called by TCRdb with MiXCR from the multiplex PCR reads. The table has around 1.1 million distinct CDR3 sequences, less than 45% seen once; the top ten hold 11%. The source material was peripheral blood or thyroid tissue (not recorded which). The receptor source for this set is an adult man with Graves' hyperthyroidism.

Of note for this clonotype: A single base separates this from a much larger clone, so it may be a read error. The V call is TRBV7-8, the J call TRBJ1-1, with D maybe TRBD1 (5 bases). Germline assignment: CDR1 SGHVS and CDR2 FQNEAQ. This CDR3 is built from 16 residues. The CDR3 loop reads CASSLSEIRASTGAFF. DNA for the CDR3: TGTGCCAGCAGCCTATCGGAGATCAGGGCGAGCACTGGAGCTTTCTTT.

The sample holds a few counts of this clonotype. V and J are TRBV7-8 and TRBJ1-5; D may be TRBD1 (6 bases). CDR1 is SGHVS, CDR2 FQNEAQ, per germline. V dropped 8 bases and J dropped 10 bases, with 18 bases sitting between them. The CDR3 runs to 13 residues. CDR3 bases: TGTGCCAGCGACCGGGACACGGATTTCCCCCAGCATTTT. This sequence encodes CASDRDTDFPQHF.

The table lists this clonotype with many counts. The rearrangement links TRBV7-2 to TRBJ2-7; a weak D match, TRBD2 (6 bases). Per the germline V gene, CDR1 is SGHTA and CDR2 is FQGNSA. The V end lost 2 bases, the J end lost 2 bases, and 13 bases lay between the germline ends. CDR3 length: 15 residues. This chain's CDR3 is CASSLFAGPAYEQYF. Written as DNA, the CDR3 is TGTGCCAGCAGCTTATTCGCGGGACCAGCCTACGAGCAGTACTTC.

The chain is built from TRBV5-4 and TRBJ1-6, with a tentative D call TRBD1 (5 bases). Germline-derived CDR1 and CDR2 are SGHNT and YYREEE (reference sequence). The CDR3 covers 16 residues. Trimming took 0 bases from V and 5 from J, leaving 12 bases between them. The CDR3: CASSLARQSNNSPLHF. CDR3 DNA: TGTGCCAGCAGCTTGGCCAGACAGTCTAATAATTCACCCCTCCACTTT.

This clonotype was observed many times. The V call is TRBV13, the J call TRBJ1-2; 9 nucleotides line up with TRBD1. The CDR3 length is 16 residues. V gave up 5 bases and J gave up 7 bases; unmatched junction bases: 14. The germline CDR1 and CDR2 sequences are PRHDT and FYEKMQ (reference sequence). CDR3 DNA: TGTGCCAGCAGCGCCGGACCGGGACAGGGAGGAAGTGGCTACACCTTC. Amino acids: CASSAGPGQGGSGYTF.

The V and J genes are TRBV7-3 and TRBJ1-3, with D perhaps TRBD1 (5 bases). The V and J ends lost 5 bases and 9 bases respectively, with 14 bases between them. The CDR3 length is 13 residues. Germline CDR1 and CDR2: SGHTA and FQGTGA. This CDR3 reads CASSPSLGGTIYF. CDR3 nucleotides: TGTGCCAGCAGCCCGAGTCTTGGGGGCACCATATATTTT.

To note about this clonotype: A read error may be the cause here, since a much bigger clone is one base away. The rearrangement uses TRBV7-9 and TRBJ2-5; D possibly matches TRBD1 or TRBD2 (5 bases each). V was trimmed by 5 bases and J by 5 bases, leaving 12 bases between them. This CDR3 region has 13 residues. Germline assignment: CDR1 SEHNR and CDR2 FQNEAQ (reference sequence). CDR3 bases: TGTGCCAGCAGCCGGGACGGGTGGGAGACCCAGTACTTC. Translation gives CASSRDGWETQYF.

This clonotype was seen a few times. J is TRBJ1-5 and V is TRBV2; 8 bases match TRBD1. Looked up from germline, CDR1 is SNHLY and CDR2 is FYNNEI. This CDR3 comprises 15 residues. V was pared by 3 bases and J by 7 bases, with 8 bases of the junction left unmatched. The CDR3 loop is CASSDGTGSNQPQHF. Here the CDR3 DNA reads TGTGCCAGCAGTGACGGGACAGGATCTAACCAGCCCCAGCATTTT.

This clonotype was detected many times. The chain carries TRBV2 and TRBJ2-2; the D is unclear. Trimming removed 9 bases from V and 3 bases from J, with 8 bases in between. CDR1 is SNHLY, CDR2 FYNNEI, per germline. This CDR3 is built from 12 residues. The CDR3 reads CARRHDTGELFF. For the CDR3, the DNA is TGTGCCAGAAGACACGACACCGGGGAGCTGTTTTTT. Variable domain in full (rest from reference TRBV2 and TRBJ2-2): EPEVTQTPSHQVTQMGQEVILRCVPISNHLYFYWYRQILGQKVEFLVSFYNNEISEKSEIFDDQFSVERPDGSNFTLKIRSTKLEDSAMYFCARRHDTGELFFGEGSRLTVL.

This clonotype was recorded many times. The J gene is TRBJ2-7, the V gene TRBV20-1, with D hard to call. The germline gives CDR1 DFQATT, CDR2 SNEGSKA (reference sequence). The CDR3 has 14 residues. V was shortened by 0 bases and J by 6 bases, with 15 bases between the two germline ends. The CDR3 is CSARDRATRGEQYF. CDR3 nucleotides: TGCAGTGCTAGAGATCGGGCTACGCGTGGCGAGCAGTACTTC.

This chain joins TRBV4-3 and TRBJ2-3, with D unclear. The germline V and J ends were trimmed by 1 base and 4 bases, with 6 bases remaining between them. The germline V gene encodes CDR1 LGHNA and CDR2 YSLEER. The CDR3 is made up of 13 amino acids. The CDR3 reads CASSQGAADTQYF. The CDR3, as DNA: TGCGCCAGCAGCCAAGGGGCAGCAGATACGCAGTATTTT.

This clonotype has just a few counts. One junction end does not reproduce the germline sequence, and a read error may be involved. The J gene is TRBJ1-1, the V gene TRBV10-3; D call uncertain. There are 11 residues in the CDR3. Germline V gene data show CDR1 as ENHRY and CDR2 as SYGVKD. CDR3: CASSYATEALF. CDR3 nucleotide sequence: TGTGCCAGCAGTTACGCTACTGAAGCTCTCTTT.

This clonotype was detected many times. The rearrangement uses TRBV5-6 and TRBJ1-3; no clear D gene. From germline, CDR1 is SGHDT and CDR2 YYEEEE. Trimming cost V 1 base and J 5 bases, with 4 bases left between them. The CDR3 consists of 12 residues. CDR3 nucleotide sequence: TGTGCCAGCAGCTTGAGAAGAAACACCATATATTTT. This codes for CASSLRRNTIYF.

This clonotype has ten or more counts. This rearrangement joins TRBV29-1 to TRBJ2-5; D is perhaps TRBD2 (6 bases). The CDR3 contains 13 residues. Germline assignment: CDR1 SQVTM and CDR2 ANQGSEA. The V end was cut by 7 bases, the J end by 13 bases, with 25 bases between. CDR3 sequence (DNA): TGCAGCGCCCAGTTTTCCGGGGGAGGTAGTCTGTACTTC. Translating gives CSAQFSGGGSLYF.

This chain uses TRBV7-2 with TRBJ1-1; the D gene is possibly TRBD1 (5 bases). Germline values: CDR1 SGHTA, CDR2 FQGNSA. Deletions cut 8 bases from V and 1 base from J, with 11 bases between. The CDR3 runs to 13 residues. The CDR3 here is CASQWGGNTEAFF. CDR3 coding DNA: TGTGCCAGCCAATGGGGCGGGAACACTGAAGCTTTCTTT.

This clonotype was counted many times. DNA of the CDR3: TGTGCCAGCAGCTTTGGGTCGGCAGGGACAGACAATCAGCCCCAGCATTTT. This codes for CASSFGSAGTDNQPQHF. The V and J genes are TRBV7-9 and TRBJ1-5; 7 bases are shared with TRBD1. With 3 bases clipped from V and 3 bases from J, the junction kept 11 bases outside the gene matches. This CDR3 contains 17 residues. CDR1 is SEHNR and CDR2 is FQNEAQ in the germline V gene (reference sequence).

Only one count was recorded for this clonotype. The chain has TRBV10-3 and TRBJ2-7; TRBD1 aligns across 7 bases. Trimming cost V 3 bases and J 2 bases; bases outside gene matches: 10. The CDR3 consists of 16 residues. Germline CDR1 reads ENHRY; CDR2 reads SYGVKD. The CDR3 reads CAISDQDRTGTYEQYF. The CDR3 DNA sequence: TGTGCCATCAGTGACCAAGACAGGACAGGCACCTACGAGCAGTACTTC.

In its sample, this clonotype was seen once. The V call is TRBV10-3, the J call TRBJ1-1; D might be TRBD1 (6 bases). V was clipped by 2 bases and J by 1 base, with 17 bases between them. CDR3 size: 17 residues. Germline CDR1 is ENHRY and CDR2 is SYGVKD. The CDR3 DNA sequence: TGTGCCATCAGTGAGGGGACAAGGACATCCTGGAACACTGAAGCTTTCTTT. Amino acids: CAISEGTRTSWNTEAFF.

The V gene is TRBV2, the J gene TRBJ2-5; no firm D call. The CDR3 length is 14 residues. Germline CDR1 SNHLY, CDR2 FYNNEI. Trimming stripped 2 bases from V and 3 bases from J, with 10 bases between. This chain's CDR3 is CASSEHKVEETQYF. The CDR3 DNA reads as TGTGCCAGCAGTGAACATAAAGTCGAAGAGACCCAGTACTTC.

Details on this clonotype: This may be a read error: a much more frequent sequence differs by one nucleotide. The CDR3 does not close with the conserved phenylalanine or tryptophan, likely indicating a read error. CDR3 bases: TGTGCCAGCAGCTTAGTTCGGACAGGGGCCCACTATGGCTACACCCTC. It yields the protein CASSLVRTGAHYGYTL. The chain uses TRBV7-8 and TRBJ1-2, with TRBD1 matching over 9 bases. J was trimmed by 3 bases and V by 1 base; bases with no gene match: 6. Per germline, CDR1 SGHVS and CDR2 FQNEAQ. The CDR3 runs to 16 residues.

In its sample, this clonotype was seen a few times. The CDR3 DNA follows: TGTGCCAGCAGCCCTAAGGGCAGGGCGAACACTGAAGCTTTCTTT. Amino acid sequence: CASSPKGRANTEAFF. The chain combines TRBV7-8 with TRBJ1-1; TRBD1 is a possible D gene (5 bases). This CDR3 has 15 amino acids. Trimming took off 5 bases at V and 1 base at J, with 14 bases between the two ends. Germline V lookup: CDR1 SGHVS, CDR2 FQNEAQ.

CDR3 nucleotide sequence: TGCAGTGCTACCCGCGGGACTAGCGGGACCTACGAGCAGTACTTC. Its protein is CSATRGTSGTYEQYF. The chain carries TRBV20-1 and TRBJ2-7; 13 bases map to TRBD2. The CDR3 loop spans 15 amino acids. CDR1 DFQATT and CDR2 SNEGSKA come from the germline V gene (reference sequence). Trimming cost V 4 bases and J 2 bases; bases outside gene matches: 5.

Written as DNA, the CDR3 is TGTGCCAGCAACAACGCGGGGCCCCAAGCGGTATCGGGAGAGACCCAGTACTTC. This codes for CASNNAGPQAVSGETQYF. The chain carries TRBV11-2 and TRBJ2-5; tentatively, D is TRBD2 (6 bases). CDR1 and CDR2 (germline): SGHAT, FQNNGV. The V and J ends lost 7 bases and 4 bases respectively, with 28 bases between them. The CDR3 runs 18 residues.

At least ten counts were recorded for this clonotype. The J gene is TRBJ1-2, the V gene TRBV12-3 or TRBV12-4; D unresolved. This CDR3 is built from 14 residues. Trimming removed 11 bases from V and 4 bases from J, with 20 bases in between. The CDR3 loop reads CAGSRSPDPYGYTF. The CDR3 bases are TGTGCCGGATCTAGGTCCCCGGATCCCTATGGCTACACCTTC.

This clonotype has at least ten counts. This chain joins TRBV29-1 and TRBJ1-2, with a possible D match to TRBD1 (5 bases). The germline gives CDR1 SQVTM, CDR2 ANQGSEA. V was cut by 6 bases and J by 2 bases, with 13 bases left in between. The CDR3 runs 13 residues. Written as DNA, the CDR3 is TGCAGCGTCATGGACATTTCGAACTATGGCTACACCTTC. It encodes CSVMDISNYGYTF.